The 11 T cell receptor beta chains given below trace back to one sample, sequenced in a study of T cell responses to AZD1222 COVID-19 vaccine. TCRdb's table, derived via immunoSEQ multiplex PCR, lists solely in-frame clones and lacks some. The repertoire holds 89,000 or so clones, with about 90% as singletons. Sequencing used peripheral blood, obtained on day 0 of AZD1222 vaccination. These receptors all come from an adult in good health.

V usage is TRBV27 and J usage is TRBJ1-1, with no clear D. V was trimmed by 2 bases and J by 1 base, leaving 14 bases between them. Germline-derived CDR1 and CDR2 are MNHEY and SMNVEV (reference sequence). CDR3 length: 16 amino acids. CDR3 coding DNA: TGTGCCAGCAGTTTACTCCCCGAGGGCCCGAACACTGAAGCTTTCTTT. Protein: CASSLLPEGPNTEAFF.

The CDR3: CASSDIILNTEAFF. DNA for the CDR3: TGTGCCAGTAGTGACATTATATTGAACACTGAAGCTTTCTTT. This chain joins TRBV19 and TRBJ1-1, with D hard to call. The germline CDR1 and CDR2 sequences are LNHDA and SQIVND (reference sequence). V lost 5 bases and J 0 bases, leaving 10 bases between the germline ends. The CDR3 length is 14 residues.

The chain has TRBV27 and TRBJ2-7; D remains unclear. The CDR3 loop spans 16 amino acids. Germline V CDR1 and CDR2: MNHEY, SMNVEV (reference sequence). V lost 5 bases, J lost 2 bases, and 19 bases lay in between. CDR3 sequence reads: CASSPHSPVTAYEQYF. The CDR3, as DNA: TGTGCCAGCAGTCCACATTCTCCCGTGACTGCCTACGAGCAGTACTTC.

The chain employs TRBV4-1 and TRBJ2-1; 9 nucleotides align to TRBD2. V lost 0 bases to trimming and J lost 4 bases; unmatched junction nucleotides: 4. CDR1 and CDR2 (germline): MGHRA, YSYEKL. This CDR3 is 16 amino acids long. DNA of the CDR3: TGCGCCAGCAGCCAAGAAGTAGCGGGAGTGTACAATGAGCAGTTCTTC. This sequence encodes CASSQEVAGVYNEQFF.

The chain couples TRBV19 to TRBJ1-1; D may be TRBD1 (5 bases). Per the germline V gene, CDR1 is LNHDA and CDR2 is SQIVND (reference sequence). V lost 2 bases and J 3 bases, leaving 7 bases between the germline ends. The CDR3 length is 13 residues. CDR3 sequence (DNA): TGTGCCAGTAGTATACTGGGGGACACTGAAGCTTTCTTT. Its translation is CASSILGDTEAFF.

The chain recombines TRBV30 with TRBJ1-1, with TRBD1 as a possible D gene (5 bases). Germline V lookup: CDR1 GTSNPN, CDR2 SVGIG (reference sequence). The V end lost 8 bases, the J end lost 7 bases, and 14 bases lay between the germline ends. This CDR3 is built from 11 residues. CDR3 protein: CAHGRTLEAFF. CDR3 DNA sequence: TGTGCCCATGGCCGGACACTTGAAGCTTTCTTT.

There are a few counts of this clone. The rearrangement joins TRBV4-1 to TRBJ2-7; D might be TRBD1 or TRBD2, each matching 6 bases. Trimming shortened V by 4 bases and J by 1 base, and 14 bases separated the two germline ends. CDR1 and CDR2 from the germline V gene are MGHRA and YSYEKL. This CDR3 has 15 amino acids. CDR3: CASSPIGGSSYEQYF. The CDR3 nucleotides are TGCGCCAGCAGCCCAATCGGGGGCTCTTCCTACGAGCAGTACTTC.

The chain joins TRBV7-9 to TRBJ2-7, with D unresolved. CDR3 length equals 17 residues. Deletions cut 0 bases from V and 2 bases from J, with 17 bases between. Germline V gives CDR1 SEHNR, CDR2 FQNEAQ (reference sequence). The CDR3 is CASSLAVGQVRAYEQYF. The CDR3 region has the DNA TGTGCCAGCAGCTTAGCGGTCGGGCAGGTGCGAGCCTACGAGCAGTACTTC. The full variable domain, rest sourced from reference TRBV7-9 and TRBJ2-7, is DTGVSQNPRHKITKRGQNVTFRCDPISEHNRLYWYRQTLGQGPEFLTYFQNEAQLEKSRLLSDRFSAERPKGSFSTLEIQRTEQGDSAMYLCASSLAVGQVRAYEQYFGPGTRLTVT.

V is TRBV5-1 and J is TRBJ2-5; tentatively, D is TRBD2 (6 bases). The CDR3 is 15 amino acids. Trimming pared 0 bases from V and 5 bases from J, leaving 14 bases between. CDR1 and CDR2 (germline): SGHRS, YFSETQ. The CDR3 spells CASSLASGVGETQYF. In DNA, the CDR3 is TGCGCCAGCAGCTTGGCGTCGGGAGTCGGGGAGACCCAGTACTTC.

In this sample, this clone turned up once. For the CDR3, the DNA is TGTGCCAGCAGCCAAGCGAGGGGGGCAACTAATGAAAAACTGTTTTTT. Its protein product is CASSQARGATNEKLFF. The chain joins TRBV16 to TRBJ1-4, with TRBD1 as a possible D gene (6 bases). Deletions cut 2 bases from V and 0 bases from J, with 10 bases between. The CDR3 length is 16 residues. Germline lookup yields CDR1 KGHSY and CDR2 FQNENV.

The chain links TRBV19 to TRBJ1-4; the match to TRBD1 covers 10 bases. This CDR3 is 14 amino acids long. CDR1 LNHDA and CDR2 SQIVND come from the germline V gene (reference sequence). Trimming at V came to 8 bases and at J to 6 bases, leaving 6 bases not matched to a gene. This CDR3 reads CASLDRGQDEKLFF. DNA for the CDR3: TGTGCCAGTCTCGACAGGGGGCAGGATGAAAAACTGTTTTTT.